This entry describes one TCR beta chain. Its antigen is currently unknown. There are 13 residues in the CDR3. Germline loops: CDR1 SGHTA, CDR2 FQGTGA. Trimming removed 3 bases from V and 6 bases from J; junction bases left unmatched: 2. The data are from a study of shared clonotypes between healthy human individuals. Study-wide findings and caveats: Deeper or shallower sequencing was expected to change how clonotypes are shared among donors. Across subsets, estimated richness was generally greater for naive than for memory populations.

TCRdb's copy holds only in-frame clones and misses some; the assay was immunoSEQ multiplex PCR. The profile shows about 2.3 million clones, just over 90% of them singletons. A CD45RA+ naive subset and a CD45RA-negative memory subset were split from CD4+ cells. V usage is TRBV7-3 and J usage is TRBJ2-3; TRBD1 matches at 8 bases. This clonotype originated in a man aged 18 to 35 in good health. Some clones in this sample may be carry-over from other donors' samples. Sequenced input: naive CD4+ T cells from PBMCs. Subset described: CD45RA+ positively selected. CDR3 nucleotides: TGTGCCAGCAGCTTCCGACAGGGGGATACGCAGTATTTT. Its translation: CASSFRQGDTQYF.